These T cell receptor beta chains were read from a single sample in a study of cytomegalovirus exposure and HLA in healthy donors. TCRdb keeps only in-frame clones here, not all; method: immunoSEQ multiplex PCR. Of around 93,000 clones in the sample, more than 55% are singletons; the top ten hold approximately 6.3%. Sample: PBMCs. These TCRs come from a boy between 10 and 17 years old in good health and CMV-seropositive. CDR3s include the opening cysteine and the closing phenylalanine or tryptophan. Each record gives: clone size, J gene, D gene, CDR3 length, V gene, CDR3 protein, CDR3 DNA. A D gene is named only where the DNA matches it firmly. Some rows have no size entry. The others give once, few or many, or a class for an expanded clone.

size: -
J: TRBJ1-5
D: -
length: 17
V: TRBV18
CDR3: CASSPPWQGNFNQPQHF
DNA: TGTGCCAGCTCACCACCGTGGCAGGGAAACTTCAATCAGCCCCAGCATTTT

size: -
J: TRBJ2-7
D: -
length: 12
V: TRBV29-1
CDR3: CSVVEQTYEQYF
DNA: TGCAGCGTTGTCGAACAAACATACGAGCAGTACTTC

size: -
J: TRBJ1-3
D: TRBD1
length: 16
V: TRBV7-8
CDR3: CASSSIDRAGENTIYF
DNA: TGTGCCAGCAGCTCAATCGACAGGGCAGGAGAAAACACCATATATTTT

size: -
J: TRBJ2-2
D: TRBD1
length: 17
V: TRBV5-4
CDR3: CASSVGQGPFNTGELFF
DNA: TGTGCCAGCAGCGTGGGACAGGGCCCTTTCAACACCGGGGAGCTGTTTTTT

size: -
J: TRBJ1-3
D: TRBD1
length: 15
V: TRBV27
CDR3: CASSLSAGGGNTIYF
DNA: TGTGCCAGCAGTTTATCGGCAGGGGGCGGAAACACCATATATTTT

size: -
J: TRBJ2-2
D: -
length: 14
V: TRBV5-1
CDR3: CASSSGSYTGELFF
DNA: TGCGCCAGCAGCTCGGGGAGTTACACCGGGGAGCTGTTTTTT

size: few
J: TRBJ1-6
D: -
length: 15
V: TRBV25-1
CDR3: CASSGWSFYNSPLHF
DNA: TGTGCCAGCAGTGGTTGGAGCTTCTATAATTCACCCCTCCACTTT

size: -
J: TRBJ1-2
D: TRBD1
length: 14
V: TRBV5-1
CDR3: CASSLRQGDYGYTF
DNA: TGCGCCAGCAGCTTAAGACAGGGAGACTATGGCTACACCTTC

size: -
J: TRBJ1-5
D: -
length: 13
V: TRBV6-1
CDR3: CASSETGVQPQHF
DNA: TGTGCCAGCAGTGAAACGGGGGTTCAGCCCCAGCATTTT

size: -
J: TRBJ1-4
D: -
length: 13
V: TRBV30
CDR3: CAAFATDNQKLFF
DNA: TGTGCCGCGTTTGCGACAGATAATCAAAAACTGTTTTTT

size: -
J: TRBJ2-7
D: TRBD1
length: 12
V: TRBV2
CDR3: CASTDDRVRQYF
DNA: TGTGCCAGCACCGATGACAGGGTACGGCAGTACTTC

size: -
J: TRBJ1-1
D: -
length: 15
V: TRBV10-3
CDR3: CAISESTGTNTEAFF
DNA: TGTGCCATCAGTGAATCGACAGGTACGAACACTGAAGCTTTCTTT

size: -
J: TRBJ2-3
D: TRBD2
length: 15
V: TRBV6-4
CDR3: CASSSSGFSTDTQYF
DNA: TGTGCCAGCAGCTCTAGCGGGTTTAGCACAGATACGCAGTATTTT

size: once
J: TRBJ1-2
D: TRBD1
length: 15
V: TRBV5-4
CDR3: CASSFIRDRDYGYTF
DNA: TGTGCCAGCAGCTTCATCAGGGACAGAGACTATGGCTACACCTTC

size: -
J: TRBJ1-3
D: TRBD1
length: 14
V: TRBV30
CDR3: CAWGQGGYGNTIYF
DNA: TGTGCCTGGGGGCAGGGGGGTTACGGAAACACCATATATTTT

size: few
J: TRBJ2-3
D: TRBD2
length: 16
V: TRBV27
CDR3: CASSLTSGGETDTQYF
DNA: TGTGCCAGCAGTTTAACTAGCGGGGGGGAGACAGATACGCAGTATTTT

size: few
J: TRBJ2-1
D: -
length: 12
V: TRBV7-9
CDR3: CASSLPDSSQFF
DNA: TGTGCCAGCAGCTTACCCGACAGTTCGCAGTTCTTC

size: -
J: TRBJ2-3
D: -
length: 16
V: TRBV25-1
CDR3: CASRASDRRYQDTQYF
DNA: TGTGCCAGCAGGGCCTCGGACAGACGTTACCAAGATACGCAGTATTTT

size: -
J: TRBJ2-1
D: TRBD1
length: 15
V: TRBV9
CDR3: CASSVDGTAYNEQFF
DNA: TGTGCCAGCAGCGTAGACGGGACAGCTTACAATGAGCAGTTCTTC

size: -
J: TRBJ2-1
D: -
length: 13
V: TRBV9
CDR3: CASSEPSRNEQFF
DNA: TGTGCCAGCAGCGAGCCCTCCAGGAATGAGCAGTTCTTC

size: -
J: TRBJ1-4
D: -
length: 14
V: TRBV5-6
CDR3: CASSLQGHNEKLFF
DNA: TGTGCCAGCAGCCTACAGGGCCATAATGAAAAACTGTTTTTT

size: -
J: TRBJ1-3
D: TRBD1
length: 17
V: TRBV4-1
CDR3: CASSQGFGQGAGNTIYF
DNA: TGCGCCAGCAGCCAAGGGTTTGGACAGGGGGCTGGAAACACCATATATTTT

size: few
J: TRBJ2-4
D: -
length: 17
V: TRBV7-8
CDR3: CASSLERVGLAKNIQYF
DNA: TGTGCCAGCAGCTTAGAACGGGTCGGTCTAGCCAAAAACATTCAGTACTTC

size: -
J: TRBJ1-3
D: -
length: 17
V: TRBV5-4
CDR3: CASSSRTEARSGNTIYF
DNA: TGTGCCAGCAGCTCTCGGACAGAAGCGAGATCTGGAAACACCATATATTTT

size: -
J: TRBJ2-7
D: -
length: 14
V: TRBV6-5
CDR3: CASSYSDIYYEQYF
DNA: TGTGCCAGCAGTTACTCCGACATATACTACGAGCAGTACTTC

size: -
J: TRBJ1-5
D: -
length: 12
V: TRBV29-1
CDR3: CSVGEGTQPQHF
DNA: TGCAGCGTTGGCGAGGGAACTCAGCCCCAGCATTTT

size: -
J: TRBJ2-7
D: TRBD2
length: 16
V: TRBV9
CDR3: CASSVGASGGPYEQYF
DNA: TGTGCCAGCAGCGTAGGTGCTAGCGGGGGCCCCTACGAGCAGTACTTC

size: -
J: TRBJ1-4
D: -
length: 14
V: TRBV5-1
CDR3: CASSPGGEDEKLFF
DNA: TGCGCCAGCAGCCCGGGGGGGGAGGATGAAAAACTGTTTTTT